This T cell receptor (beta chain) appears in the sequencing data of a study of blood T cell repertoires in COVID-19. At the level of the study: The United States, Italy and Spain were the sources of the acute and convalescent COVID-19 samples. The cDNA or gDNA used as material had been derived from T cells, B-cell-depleted T cells, or PBMCs.

Source study methods: The authors estimated nucleated cell counts from reference gene primer amplification. The method was immunoSEQ multiplex PCR; TCRdb's version includes in-frame clones alone and lacks a portion of them. V and J calls plus clone size are reproduced from that table; the DNA served to infer D and trimming. The data hold about 27,000 clones, with roughly 80% observed a single time. V was shortened by 7 bases and J by 5 bases, with 17 bases between the two germline ends. Per germline, CDR1 SQVTM and CDR2 ANQGSEA. The CDR3 extends over 13 amino acids. The receptor comes from a man between 70 and 80 years old with active COVID-19. The chain joins TRBV29-1 to TRBJ2-5, with D perhaps matching TRBD1 (6 bases). Source material: peripheral blood. This chain's CDR3 is CSAAGVGTETQYF. CDR3 sequence (DNA): TGCAGCGCGGCAGGGGTCGGTACGGAGACCCAGTACTTC.